A single T cell receptor beta chain is shown here with its context. This receptor's antigen is unknown. Base quality data are lacking; no much larger clone is found one base away. This record comes from a study of blood T cell repertoires in COVID-19 (TCRdb year 2020). Notes on the research overall: Collaborator samples came from the United States, Italy and Spain and covered acute and convalescent phases of COVID-19. The material from the prospective study consisted of cDNA or gDNA derived from T cells, B-cell-depleted T cells, or PBMCs. Subjects who had been exposed to COVID-19, were actively infected with it, or had recovered from it provided the deeply sampled blood TCRbeta repertoires that made up the dataset. The repertoires were released in a freely available public database meant as a resource for research on the immune response to SARS-CoV-2. The samples were drawn from the first 160 participants of the ongoing ImmuneRACE study and from 1,254 subjects provided by 6 global collaborators. Nearly every sample came with metadata listing a de-identified subject ID, COVID-19 status, age in years and sex. Where available, HLA class I and class II types were taken from metadata supplied by the sample provider and were not determined by assay-based typing. Broad study findings and their caveats: The quantity of clinical and demographic metadata differed by source and by participant and was supplied without curation.

In Seattle, one collaborating source enrolled patients while the infection was active and tracked those patients longitudinally over the course of disease. Each collaborating institution followed its own protocols to collect whole blood in K2EDTA tubes. For TCRbeta analysis, collaborator samples were shipped as frozen whole blood, as isolated PBMCs, or as DNA extracted from either sample type. CDR1 and CDR2 are read off the germline V gene as KGHSH and LQKENI. From the cysteine up to the phenylalanine, the CDR3 has a length of 15 residues. Of all the DNA, just the CDR3 is kept, 45 bases in frame from base 1. Relative to germline, V is 0 bases shorter and J is 5 bases shorter, with 12 bases between their ends. TCRbeta CDR3 regions were amplified from genomic DNA using the immunoSEQ Assay, a bias-controlled multiplex PCR. The original methods were these. The number of nucleated cells in each sample was estimated from the amplification of reference gene primers within the assay. Sequence reads were collapsed and filtered to measure the absolute abundance of every unique TCRbeta CDR3 rearrangement. For each sample, productive Simpson clonality was calculated by taking the square root of Simpson's diversity index across productive rearrangements. TCRdb took over this immuneACCESS table, retaining in-frame rearrangements with V and J assigned. Such tables are incomplete; in checked studies, under half of the missing clones stem from an unresolved V gene, and the remainder is unexplained. V and J calls and clone size come straight from that table; D and trimming were deduced from the DNA. In this sample the table shows fewer than 300,000 clones, about 89% of which occur a single time. The top ten clonotypes cover about 2% of the sample.

Specimen: peripheral blood. The sequence is built from TRBV18 and TRBJ2-3, and the D gene may be TRBD2, 5 bases matching. This receptor was obtained from a woman between 25 and 40 years old with COVID-19, enrolled during active disease. The nucleotides read TGTGCCAGCTCACCACCGGACTCGGTGGAAGATACGCAGTATTTT. This gives the protein CASSPPDSVEDTQYF.